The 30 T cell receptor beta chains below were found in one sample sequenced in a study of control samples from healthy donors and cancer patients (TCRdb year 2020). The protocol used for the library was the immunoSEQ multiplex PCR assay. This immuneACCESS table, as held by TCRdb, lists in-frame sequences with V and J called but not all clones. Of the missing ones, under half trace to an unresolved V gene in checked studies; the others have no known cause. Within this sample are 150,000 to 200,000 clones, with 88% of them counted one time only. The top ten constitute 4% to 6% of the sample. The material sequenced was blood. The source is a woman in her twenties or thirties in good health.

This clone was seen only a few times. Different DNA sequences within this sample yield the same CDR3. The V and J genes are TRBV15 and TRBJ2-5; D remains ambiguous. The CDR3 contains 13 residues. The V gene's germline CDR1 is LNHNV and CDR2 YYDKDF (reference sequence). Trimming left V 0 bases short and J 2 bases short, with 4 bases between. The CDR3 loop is CATSRDLQETQYF. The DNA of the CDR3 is TGTGCCACCAGCAGAGACTTACAAGAGACCCAGTACTTC.

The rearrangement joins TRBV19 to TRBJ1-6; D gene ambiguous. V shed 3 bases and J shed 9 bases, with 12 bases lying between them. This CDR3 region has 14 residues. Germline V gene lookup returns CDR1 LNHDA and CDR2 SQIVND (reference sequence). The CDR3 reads CASSIGSRGSPLHF. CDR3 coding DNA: TGTGCCAGTAGTATTGGATCCCGTGGTTCACCCCTCCACTTT. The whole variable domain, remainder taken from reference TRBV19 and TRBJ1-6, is DGGITQSPKYLFRKEGQNVTLSCEQNLNHDAMYWYRQDPGQGLRLIYYSQIVNDFQKGDIAEGYSVSREKKESFPLTVTSAQKNPTAFYLCASSIGSRGSPLHFGNGTRLTVT.

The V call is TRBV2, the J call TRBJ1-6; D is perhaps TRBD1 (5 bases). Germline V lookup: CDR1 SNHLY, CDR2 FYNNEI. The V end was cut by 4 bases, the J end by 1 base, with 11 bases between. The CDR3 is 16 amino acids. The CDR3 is CASSVAGVSYNSPLHF. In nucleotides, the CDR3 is TGTGCCAGCAGTGTCGCGGGGGTATCCTATAATTCACCCCTCCACTTT. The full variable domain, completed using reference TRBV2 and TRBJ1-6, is EPEVTQTPSHQVTQMGQEVILRCVPISNHLYFYWYRQILGQKVEFLVSFYNNEISEKSEIFDDQFSVERPDGSNFTLKIRSTKLEDSAMYFCASSVAGVSYNSPLHFGNGTRLTVT.

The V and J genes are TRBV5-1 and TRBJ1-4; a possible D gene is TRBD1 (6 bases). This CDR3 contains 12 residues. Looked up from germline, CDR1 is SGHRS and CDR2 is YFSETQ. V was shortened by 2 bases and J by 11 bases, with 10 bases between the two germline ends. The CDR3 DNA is TGCGCCAGCAGCTTACAGGGTCAGAAACTGTTTTTT. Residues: CASSLQGQKLFF.

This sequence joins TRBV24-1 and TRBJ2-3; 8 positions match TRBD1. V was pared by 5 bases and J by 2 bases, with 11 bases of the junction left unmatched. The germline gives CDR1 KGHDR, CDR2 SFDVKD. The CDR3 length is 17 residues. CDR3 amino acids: CATSVSGTGSPTDTQYF. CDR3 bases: TGTGCCACCAGTGTCTCCGGGACAGGCAGCCCCACAGATACGCAGTATTTT.

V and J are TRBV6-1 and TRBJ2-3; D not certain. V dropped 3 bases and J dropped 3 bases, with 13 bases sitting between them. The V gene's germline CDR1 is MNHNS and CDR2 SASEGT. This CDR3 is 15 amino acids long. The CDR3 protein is CASSEASFTTDTQYF. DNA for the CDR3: TGTGCCAGCAGTGAGGCGAGCTTTACTACAGATACGCAGTATTTT.

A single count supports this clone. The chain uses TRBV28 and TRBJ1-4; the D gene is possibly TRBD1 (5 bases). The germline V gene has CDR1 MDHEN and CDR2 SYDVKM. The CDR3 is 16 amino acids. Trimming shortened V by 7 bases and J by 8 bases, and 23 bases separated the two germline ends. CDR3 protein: CASTPSADTFYEKLFF. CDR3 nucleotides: TGTGCCAGCACCCCTAGCGCGGACACCTTCTACGAAAAACTGTTTTTT.

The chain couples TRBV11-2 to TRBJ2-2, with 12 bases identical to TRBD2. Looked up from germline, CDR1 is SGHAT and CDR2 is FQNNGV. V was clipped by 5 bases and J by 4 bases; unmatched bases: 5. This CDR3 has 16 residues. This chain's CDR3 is CASSRTSGRTTGELFF. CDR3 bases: TGTGCCAGCAGCCGCACTAGCGGGAGGACCACCGGGGAGCTGTTTTTT.

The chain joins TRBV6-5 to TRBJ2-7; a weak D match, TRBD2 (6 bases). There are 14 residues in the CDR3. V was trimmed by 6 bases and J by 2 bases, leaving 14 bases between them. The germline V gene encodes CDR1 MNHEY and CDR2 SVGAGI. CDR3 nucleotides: TGTGCCAGCAGATCCGGGACTCTAACCTACGAGCAGTACTTC. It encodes CASRSGTLTYEQYF.

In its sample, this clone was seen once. CDR3: CATSDTGQGYEQYF. In nucleotides, the CDR3 is TGTGCCACCAGTGACACCGGACAGGGCTACGAGCAGTACTTC. The genes are TRBV24-1 and TRBJ2-7, with 8 bases matching TRBD1. V lost 4 bases, J lost 3 bases, and 4 bases stayed unmatched. Germline-derived CDR1 and CDR2 are KGHDR and SFDVKD. The CDR3 has 14 amino acids.

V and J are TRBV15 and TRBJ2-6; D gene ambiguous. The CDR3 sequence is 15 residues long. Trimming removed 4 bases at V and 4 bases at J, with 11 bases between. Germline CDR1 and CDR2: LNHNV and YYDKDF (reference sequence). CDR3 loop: CATSNIDSGANVLTF. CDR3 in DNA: TGTGCCACCAGCAATATAGACTCCGGGGCCAACGTCCTGACTTTC.

CDR3 protein: CASSLVGTGTEKLFF. In DNA form, the CDR3 reads TGCGCCAGCAGCTTGGTCGGGACAGGGACTGAAAAACTGTTTTTT. V usage is TRBV5-1 and J usage is TRBJ1-4; 9 bases are shared with TRBD1. This CDR3 is 15 amino acids long. Per germline, CDR1 SGHRS and CDR2 YFSETQ. After removal of 0 bases from V and 7 bases from J, the junction contained 4 bases not matched to a gene.

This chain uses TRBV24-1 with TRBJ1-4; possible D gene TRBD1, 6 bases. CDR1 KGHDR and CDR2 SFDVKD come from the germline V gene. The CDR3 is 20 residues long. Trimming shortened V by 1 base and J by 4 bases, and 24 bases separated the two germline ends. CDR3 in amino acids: CATSDLPDRFKSWDNEKLFF. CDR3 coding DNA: TGTGCCACCAGTGATTTACCTGACAGGTTTAAGAGTTGGGATAATGAAAAACTGTTTTTT.

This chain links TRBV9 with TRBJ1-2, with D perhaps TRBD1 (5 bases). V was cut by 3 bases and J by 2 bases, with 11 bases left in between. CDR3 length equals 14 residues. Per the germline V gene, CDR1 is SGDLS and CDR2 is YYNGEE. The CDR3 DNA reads TGTGCCAGCAGCGCCCGGGACCTCAACTATGGCTACACCTTC. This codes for CASSARDLNYGYTF.

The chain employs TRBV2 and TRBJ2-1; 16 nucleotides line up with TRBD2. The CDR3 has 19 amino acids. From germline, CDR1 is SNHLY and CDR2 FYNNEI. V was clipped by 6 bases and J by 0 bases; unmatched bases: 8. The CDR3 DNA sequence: TGTGCCAGCAGGCAAGGGACTAGCGGGGGGGGATCCTCCTACAATGAGCAGTTCTTC. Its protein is CASRQGTSGGGSSYNEQFF.

CDR3 residues: CASSLATGSGNTIYF. CDR3 nucleotides: TGTGCCAGCAGCTTAGCGACAGGGTCTGGAAACACCATATATTTT. The chain couples TRBV7-2 to TRBJ1-3, with 7 nucleotides matching TRBD1. Germline V CDR1 and CDR2: SGHTA, FQGNSA. The CDR3 loop spans 15 amino acids. Losses at the gene ends were 0 bases for V and 1 base for J; bases not matched to a gene: 0.

This chain's CDR3 is CASSPGTPGGDEQFF. In DNA form, the CDR3 reads TGTGCCAGCAGTCCCGGGACTCCCGGGGGGGATGAGCAGTTCTTC. This chain links TRBV7-9 with TRBJ2-1; 8 nucleotides match TRBD2. The V segment lost 6 bases and the J segment 8 bases; nucleotides outside the gene matches: 12. Germline V gene sequence: CDR1 SEHNR, CDR2 FQNEAQ (reference sequence). The CDR3 loop spans 15 amino acids.

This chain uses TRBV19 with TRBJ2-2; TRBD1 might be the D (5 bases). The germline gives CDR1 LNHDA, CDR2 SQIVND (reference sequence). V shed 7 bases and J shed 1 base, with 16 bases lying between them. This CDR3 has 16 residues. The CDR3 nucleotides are TGTGCCAGTAATCCATGGGTAACAGGGAACACCGGGGAGCTGTTTTTT. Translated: CASNPWVTGNTGELFF. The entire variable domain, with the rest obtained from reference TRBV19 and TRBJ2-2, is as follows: DGGITQSPKYLFRKEGQNVTLSCEQNLNHDAMYWYRQDPGQGLRLIYYSQIVNDFQKGDIAEGYSVSREKKESFPLTVTSAQKNPTAFYLCASNPWVTGNTGELFFGEGSRLTVL.

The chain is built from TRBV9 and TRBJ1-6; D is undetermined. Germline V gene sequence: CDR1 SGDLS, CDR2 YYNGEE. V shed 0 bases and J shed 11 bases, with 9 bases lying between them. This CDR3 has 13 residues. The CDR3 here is CASSVDSSTPLHF. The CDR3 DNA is TGTGCCAGCAGCGTAGACTCATCTACACCCCTCCACTTT.

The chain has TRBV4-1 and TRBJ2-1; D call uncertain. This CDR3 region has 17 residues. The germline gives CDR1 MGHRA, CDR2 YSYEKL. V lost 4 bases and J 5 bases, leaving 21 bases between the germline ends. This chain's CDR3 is CASSPKVLPAGNNEQFF. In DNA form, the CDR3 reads TGCGCCAGCAGCCCCAAAGTCCTTCCGGCTGGCAACAATGAGCAGTTCTTC.

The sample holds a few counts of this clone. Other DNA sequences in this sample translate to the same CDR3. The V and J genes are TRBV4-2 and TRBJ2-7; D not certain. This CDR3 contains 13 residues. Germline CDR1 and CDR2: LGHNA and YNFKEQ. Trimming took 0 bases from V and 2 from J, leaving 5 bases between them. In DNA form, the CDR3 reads TGTGCCAGCAGCCAAGAGCTCGCCTACGAGCAGTACTTC. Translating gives CASSQELAYEQYF.

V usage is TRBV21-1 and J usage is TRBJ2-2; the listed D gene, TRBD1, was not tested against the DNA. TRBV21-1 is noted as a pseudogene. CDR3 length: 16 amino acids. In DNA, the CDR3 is TGTGCCAGCAGCAAACCTGACACAGTATCCACCGGGGAGCTGTTTTTT. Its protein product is CASSKPDTVSTGELFF.

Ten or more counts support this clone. The CDR3 spells CASSPSPDTWTNTEAFF. DNA for the CDR3: TGTGCCAGCAGCCCTTCCCCCGACACTTGGACGAACACTGAAGCTTTCTTT. V gene TRBV11-2 combines with J gene TRBJ1-1; the D is unclear. Looked up from germline, CDR1 is SGHAT and CDR2 is FQNNGV. There are 17 residues in the CDR3. V dropped 5 bases and J dropped 1 base, with 20 bases sitting between them.

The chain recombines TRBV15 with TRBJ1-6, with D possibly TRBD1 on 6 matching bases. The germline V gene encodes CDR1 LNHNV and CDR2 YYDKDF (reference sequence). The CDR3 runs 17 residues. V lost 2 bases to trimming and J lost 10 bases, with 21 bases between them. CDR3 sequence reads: CATSRPKGVAGESPLHF. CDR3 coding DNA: TGTGCCACCAGCAGACCCAAGGGGGTCGCGGGGGAGTCACCCCTCCACTTT.

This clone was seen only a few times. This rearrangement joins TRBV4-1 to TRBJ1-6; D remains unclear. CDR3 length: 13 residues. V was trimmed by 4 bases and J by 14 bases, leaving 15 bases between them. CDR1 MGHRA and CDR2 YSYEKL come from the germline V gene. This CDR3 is CASSPRDITALHF. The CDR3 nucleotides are TGCGCCAGCAGCCCGAGAGATATCACGGCCCTCCACTTT.

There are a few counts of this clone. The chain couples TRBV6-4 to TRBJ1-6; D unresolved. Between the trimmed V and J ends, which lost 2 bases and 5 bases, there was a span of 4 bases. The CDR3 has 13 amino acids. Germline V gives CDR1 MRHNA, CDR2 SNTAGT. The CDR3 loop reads CASSDRDNSPLHF. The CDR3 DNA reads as TGTGCCAGCAGTGACAGGGATAATTCACCCCTCCACTTT.

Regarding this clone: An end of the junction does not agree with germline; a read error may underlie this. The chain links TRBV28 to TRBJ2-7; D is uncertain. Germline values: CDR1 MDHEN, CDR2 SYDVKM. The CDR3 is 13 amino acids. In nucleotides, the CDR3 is TGTGCCAGCACCGGCCCGGGCCCCAGGTCGCCAAAGTTC. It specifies CASTGPGPRSPKF.

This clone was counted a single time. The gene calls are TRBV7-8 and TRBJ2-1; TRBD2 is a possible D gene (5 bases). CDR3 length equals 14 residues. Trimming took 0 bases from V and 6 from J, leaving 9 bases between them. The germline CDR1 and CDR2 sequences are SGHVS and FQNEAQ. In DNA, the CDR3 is TGTGCCAGCAGCTTAGCATCCGGGGTCAATGAGCAGTTCTTC. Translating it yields CASSLASGVNEQFF.

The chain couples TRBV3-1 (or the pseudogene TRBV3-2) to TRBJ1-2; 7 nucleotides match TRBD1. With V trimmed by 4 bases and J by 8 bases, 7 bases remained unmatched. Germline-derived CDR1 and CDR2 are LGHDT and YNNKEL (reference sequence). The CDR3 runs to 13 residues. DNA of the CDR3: TGTGCCAGCAGCCTCAGGGGGTGGGTCGGCTACACCTTC. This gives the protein CASSLRGWVGYTF.

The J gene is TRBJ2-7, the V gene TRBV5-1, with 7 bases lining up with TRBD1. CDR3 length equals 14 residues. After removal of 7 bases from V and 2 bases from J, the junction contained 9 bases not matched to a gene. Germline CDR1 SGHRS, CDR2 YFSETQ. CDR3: CASLSTGPPYEQYF. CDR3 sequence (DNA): TGCGCCAGCCTGTCGACAGGGCCCCCCTACGAGCAGTACTTC.